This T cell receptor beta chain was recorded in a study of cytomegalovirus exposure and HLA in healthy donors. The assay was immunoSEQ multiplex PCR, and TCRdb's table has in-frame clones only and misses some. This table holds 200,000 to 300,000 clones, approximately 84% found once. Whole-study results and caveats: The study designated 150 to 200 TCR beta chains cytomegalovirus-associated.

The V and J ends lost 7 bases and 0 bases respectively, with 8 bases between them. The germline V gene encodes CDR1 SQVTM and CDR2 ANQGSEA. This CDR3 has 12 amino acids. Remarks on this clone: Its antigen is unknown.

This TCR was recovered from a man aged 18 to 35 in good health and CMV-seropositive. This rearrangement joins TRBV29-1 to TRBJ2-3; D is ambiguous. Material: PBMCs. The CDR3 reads CSAQTSTDTQYF. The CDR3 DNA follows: TGCAGCGCGCAGACTAGCACAGATACGCAGTATTTT.